This T cell receptor (beta chain) was identified in a study of T cells in Graves' hyperthyroidism and ophthalmopathy. Study as a whole: Peripheral blood was acquired at first diagnosis, ahead of any therapy whatsoever. The study's findings and limits: Most expanded thyroid clonotypes above 0.001 also appeared in blood.

Patients were excluded for uncontrolled infection, other autoimmune disease, pregnancy or lactation. On this clonotype itself: The antigen remains unidentified.

Amplified regions were TCR beta CDR3 sequences from RNA transcripts. HTBI primers were the set used in a first-round RT-PCR of the TCR CDR3. TCRdb fed the multiplex PCR reads into MiXCR, producing one record per CDR3 protein. The sample holds 500,000 to 750,000 distinct CDR3 sequences, around 14% seen once. The CDR3 consists of 13 residues. In germline, CDR1 is GTSNPN, CDR2 SVGIG (reference sequence). V was clipped by 1 base and J by 3 bases, with 10 bases between them. Input material: blood. The TCR originated in a woman in her 30s with Graves' hyperthyroidism. V usage is TRBV30 and J usage is TRBJ2-7; perhaps TRBD1 as D (6 bases). CDR3 region: CAWSGTVSYEQYF. CDR3 coding DNA: TGTGCCTGGAGTGGGACAGTAAGCTACGAGCAGTACTTC.